A selection of T cell receptor beta chains follows, all from one sample in a study of vaccination effects on CD4 cells after COVID-19. Using immunoSEQ multiplex PCR, the repertoire was profiled, and TCRdb retains in-frame clones only, with some absent. The table includes 25,000 to 30,000 clones, 65% detected once. No cognate antigen is known for these TCRs. Sample: CD4+ T cells from PBMCs cultured without peptide, taken before COVID-19 vaccination. These receptors came from a human donor who received a COVID-19 vaccine. Each CDR3 is given with its conserved first and last residue. Fields, in order: clone size, J gene, D gene, V gene, CDR3 protein, CDR3 DNA. A D gene is named only where the DNA matches it firmly. Where a row states a size, it is once, few, many or the class of an expanded clone; other rows omit it.

clone size: few; J gene: TRBJ2-2; D gene: TRBD2; V gene: TRBV5-8; CDR3 protein: CASSRTSGYIGELFF; CDR3 DNA: TGTGCCAGCAGCCGGACTAGCGGGTATATCGGGGAGCTGTTTTTT
clone size: .; J gene: TRBJ1-4; D gene: .; V gene: TRBV30; CDR3 protein: CASTGSGEKLFF; CDR3 DNA: TGTGCCTCTACGGGGAGTGGTGAAAAACTGTTTTTT
clone size: once; J gene: TRBJ2-4; D gene: .; V gene: TRBV12-3/TRBV12-4; CDR3 protein: CASSLTRSIQYF; CDR3 DNA: TGTGCCAGCAGCCTAACTAGGAGCATTCAGTACTTC
clone size: few; J gene: TRBJ2-3; D gene: .; V gene: TRBV5-5; CDR3 protein: CASSQVSDTQYF; CDR3 DNA: TGTGCCAGCAGCCAAGTTTCAGATACGCAGTATTTT
clone size: .; J gene: TRBJ1-1; D gene: TRBD1; V gene: TRBV2; CDR3 protein: CASIRQGNTEAFF; CDR3 DNA: TGTGCCAGCATTCGACAGGGGAACACTGAAGCTTTCTTT
clone size: .; J gene: TRBJ2-1; D gene: TRBD2; V gene: TRBV18; CDR3 protein: CASSPGTSGGAIYNEQFF; CDR3 DNA: TGTGCCAGCTCACCTGGGACTAGCGGGGGAGCAATTTACAATGAGCAGTTCTTC
clone size: .; J gene: TRBJ2-5; D gene: .; V gene: TRBV20-1; CDR3 protein: CSARTGETQYF; CDR3 DNA: TGCAGTGCAAGGACTGGGGAGACCCAGTACTTC
clone size: .; J gene: TRBJ2-3; D gene: .; V gene: TRBV2; CDR3 protein: CASGRDHTDTQYF; CDR3 DNA: TGTGCCAGCGGCCGGGACCACACAGATACGCAGTATTTT
clone size: .; J gene: TRBJ2-1; D gene: TRBD2; V gene: TRBV5-5; CDR3 protein: CASSLASGTPMEQFF; CDR3 DNA: TGTGCCAGCAGCTTGGCTAGCGGGACCCCCATGGAGCAGTTCTTC
clone size: .; J gene: TRBJ2-3; D gene: TRBD2; V gene: TRBV5-5; CDR3 protein: CASSLEAGGLTDTQYF; CDR3 DNA: TGTGCCAGCAGCTTGGAAGCGGGGGGGCTAACAGATACGCAGTATTTT
clone size: few; J gene: TRBJ1-4; D gene: .; V gene: TRBV18; CDR3 protein: CASSPNPNEKLFF; CDR3 DNA: TGTGCCAGCTCACCTAACCCAAATGAAAAACTGTTTTTT
clone size: .; J gene: TRBJ1-2; D gene: .; V gene: TRBV10-1; CDR3 protein: CASSDTYGYTF; CDR3 DNA: TGCGCCAGCAGTGATACATACGGCTACACCTTC
clone size: .; J gene: TRBJ2-1; D gene: .; V gene: TRBV18; CDR3 protein: CASSPPLRATSSYNEQFF; CDR3 DNA: TGTGCCAGCTCACCCCCACTACGGGCGACCAGCTCCTACAATGAGCAGTTCTTC
clone size: .; J gene: TRBJ2-7; D gene: TRBD1; V gene: TRBV24-1; CDR3 protein: CATSESPGQGSPNEQYF; CDR3 DNA: TGTGCCACCAGTGAGTCACCGGGACAGGGTTCTCCTAACGAGCAGTACTTC
clone size: once; J gene: TRBJ2-3; D gene: TRBD1; V gene: TRBV7-2; CDR3 protein: CASSPFGQGKDTQYF; CDR3 DNA: TGTGCCAGCAGCCCATTCGGACAGGGGAAAGATACGCAGTATTTT
clone size: .; J gene: TRBJ1-1; D gene: .; V gene: TRBV9; CDR3 protein: CASSVEVRTEAFF; CDR3 DNA: TGTGCCAGCAGCGTAGAGGTTAGGACTGAAGCTTTCTTT
clone size: .; J gene: TRBJ1-2; D gene: .; V gene: TRBV14; CDR3 protein: CASSQDPEGRPHGYTF; CDR3 DNA: TGTGCCAGCAGCCAAGATCCGGAGGGGCGACCCCACGGCTACACCTTC
clone size: .; J gene: TRBJ2-7; D gene: TRBD2; V gene: TRBV11-2; CDR3 protein: CASSFVTSGSLQYF; CDR3 DNA: TGTGCCAGCAGCTTCGTGACTAGCGGGTCTTTGCAGTACTTC
clone size: .; J gene: TRBJ2-5; D gene: TRBD1; V gene: TRBV29-1; CDR3 protein: CSVSRQGETQYF; CDR3 DNA: TGCAGCGTGTCAAGACAGGGAGAGACCCAGTACTTC
clone size: once; J gene: TRBJ2-1; D gene: .; V gene: TRBV10-1; CDR3 protein: CASSEMRGLPHLHNEQFF; CDR3 DNA: TGCGCCAGCAGTGAAATGCGGGGCTTGCCCCACCTGCACAATGAGCAGTTCTTC
clone size: medium-sized; J gene: TRBJ2-2; D gene: .; V gene: TRBV5-1; CDR3 protein: CASSLLLNTGELFF; CDR3 DNA: TGCGCCAGCAGCTTACTCCTGAACACCGGGGAGCTGTTTTTT
clone size: once; J gene: TRBJ2-5; D gene: .; V gene: TRBV19; CDR3 protein: CASSLTGGQETQYF; CDR3 DNA: TGTGCCAGTAGCCTCACCGGGGGCCAAGAGACCCAGTACTTC
clone size: .; J gene: TRBJ1-2; D gene: .; V gene: TRBV15; CDR3 protein: CATSRERVGYGYTF; CDR3 DNA: TGTGCCACCAGCAGAGAGCGTGTGGGCTATGGCTACACCTTC
clone size: .; J gene: TRBJ1-1; D gene: .; V gene: TRBV10-3; CDR3 protein: CAIKGAMETEAFF; CDR3 DNA: TGTGCCATCAAAGGGGCAATGGAGACTGAAGCTTTCTTT
clone size: .; J gene: TRBJ2-3; D gene: TRBD1; V gene: TRBV5-1; CDR3 protein: CASSLATGTTDTQYF; CDR3 DNA: TGCGCCAGCAGCTTGGCGACAGGGACCACAGATACGCAGTATTTT
clone size: .; J gene: TRBJ2-7; D gene: TRBD2; V gene: TRBV10-3; CDR3 protein: CAISEETSGLNYEQYF; CDR3 DNA: TGTGCCATCAGTGAAGAGACTAGCGGGTTAAACTACGAGCAGTACTTC
clone size: .; J gene: TRBJ2-7; D gene: .; V gene: TRBV5-1; CDR3 protein: CASSLEGHTYEQYF; CDR3 DNA: TGCGCCAGCAGCTTGGAGGGACATACCTACGAGCAGTACTTC
clone size: .; J gene: TRBJ2-7; D gene: .; V gene: TRBV6-5; CDR3 protein: CASRAGRAYEQYF; CDR3 DNA: TGTGCCAGCCGAGCCGGGAGAGCCTACGAGCAGTACTTC
clone size: .; J gene: TRBJ2-7; D gene: TRBD2; V gene: TRBV6-5; CDR3 protein: CASSWTSGEYEQYF; CDR3 DNA: TGTGCCAGCAGCTGGACTAGCGGGGAATACGAGCAGTACTTC